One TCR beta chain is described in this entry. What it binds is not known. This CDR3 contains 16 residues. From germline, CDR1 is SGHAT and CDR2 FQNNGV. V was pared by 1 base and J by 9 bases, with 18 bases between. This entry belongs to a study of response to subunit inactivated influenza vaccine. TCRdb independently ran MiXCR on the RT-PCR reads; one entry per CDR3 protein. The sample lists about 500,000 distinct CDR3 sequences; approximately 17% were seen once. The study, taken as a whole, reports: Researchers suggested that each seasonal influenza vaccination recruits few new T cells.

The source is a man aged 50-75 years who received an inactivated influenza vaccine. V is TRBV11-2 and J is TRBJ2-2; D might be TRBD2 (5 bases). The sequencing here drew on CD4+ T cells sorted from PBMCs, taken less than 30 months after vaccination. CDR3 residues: CASSLGGSRSARELFF. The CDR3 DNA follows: TGTGCCAGCAGCTTAGGAGGGTCCCGATCGGCCAGGGAGCTGTTTTTT. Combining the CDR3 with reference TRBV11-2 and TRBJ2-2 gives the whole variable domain EAGVAQSPRYKIIEKRQSVAFWCNPISGHATLYWYQQILGQGPKLLIQFQNNGVVDDSQLPKDRFSAERLKGVDSTLKIQPAKLEDSAVYLCASSLGGSRSARELFFGEGSRLTVL.